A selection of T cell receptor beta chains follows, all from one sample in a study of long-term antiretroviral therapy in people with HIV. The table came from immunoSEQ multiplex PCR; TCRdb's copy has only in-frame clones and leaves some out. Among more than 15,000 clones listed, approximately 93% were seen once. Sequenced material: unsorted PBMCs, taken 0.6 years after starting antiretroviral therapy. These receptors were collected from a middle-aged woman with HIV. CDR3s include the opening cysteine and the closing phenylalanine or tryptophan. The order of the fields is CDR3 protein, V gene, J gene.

CASSLAGTVDTQYF	TRBV27	TRBJ2-3
CASSQPSGTDNTEAFF	TRBV4-2	TRBJ1-1
CASSQVLGGFGYNEQFF	TRBV4-3	TRBJ2-1
CASNGPLGGETQYF	TRBV10-2	TRBJ2-5
CASSINRVPNQPQHF	TRBV19	TRBJ1-5
CASSHPAGAEAFF	TRBV4-1	TRBJ1-1
CASNTGGEGNQPQHF	TRBV19	TRBJ1-5
CASSLAGGGAGELFF	TRBV7-9	TRBJ2-2
CASSYSWASGGREQFF	TRBV6-5	TRBJ2-1
CSVERGTGGYNEQFF	TRBV29-1	TRBJ2-1
CASSKSQQMNTEAFF	TRBV5-1	TRBJ1-1
CAISEFRYGYTF	TRBV10-3	TRBJ1-2
CASSRKNRYHTDTQYF	TRBV5-8	TRBJ2-3
CASSLLDRGPTYEQYF	TRBV27	TRBJ2-7
CASSLQTESYEQYF	TRBV7-2	TRBJ2-7
CASSPGGNQPQHF	TRBV5-1	TRBJ1-5
CASSYSARAGGYEQYF	TRBV6-5	TRBJ2-7
CASSTVGANSPLHF	TRBV5-6	TRBJ1-6
CASSLNNEQFF	TRBV7-2	TRBJ2-1
CASSYDTRDRNTEAFF	TRBV6-5	TRBJ1-1
CAISESASLGTDTQYF	TRBV10-3	TRBJ2-3
CASSLATSGGAVADTQYF	TRBV5-1	TRBJ2-3
CASSYRMNTEAFF	TRBV6-6	TRBJ1-1
CASSRLADYEQYF	TRBV14	TRBJ2-7
CASSPRGAGPGSDTQYF	TRBV18	TRBJ2-3
CASSLGTGVQQPQHF	TRBV7-9	TRBJ1-5
CASSLERGNNYGYTF	TRBV7-8	TRBJ1-2
CASSRGQAYGYTF	TRBV19	TRBJ1-2